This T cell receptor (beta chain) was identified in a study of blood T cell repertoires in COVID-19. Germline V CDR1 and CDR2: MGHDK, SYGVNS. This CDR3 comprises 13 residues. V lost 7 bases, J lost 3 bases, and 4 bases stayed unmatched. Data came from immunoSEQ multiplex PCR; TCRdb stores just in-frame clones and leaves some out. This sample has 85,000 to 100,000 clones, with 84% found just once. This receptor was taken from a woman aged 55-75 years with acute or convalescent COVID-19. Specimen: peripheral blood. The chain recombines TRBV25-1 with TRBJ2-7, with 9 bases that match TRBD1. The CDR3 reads CASTGQGIYEQYF. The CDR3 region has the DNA TGTGCCAGCACGGGACAGGGAATCTACGAGCAGTACTTC.